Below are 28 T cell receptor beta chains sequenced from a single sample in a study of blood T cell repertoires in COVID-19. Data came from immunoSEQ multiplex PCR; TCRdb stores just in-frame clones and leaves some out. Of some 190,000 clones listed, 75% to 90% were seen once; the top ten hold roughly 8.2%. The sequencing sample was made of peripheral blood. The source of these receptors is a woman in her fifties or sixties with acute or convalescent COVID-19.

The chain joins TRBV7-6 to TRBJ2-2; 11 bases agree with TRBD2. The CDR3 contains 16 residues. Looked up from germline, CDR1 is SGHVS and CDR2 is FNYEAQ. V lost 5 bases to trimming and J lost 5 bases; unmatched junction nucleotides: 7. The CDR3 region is CASSPSGGSGTGELFF. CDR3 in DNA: TGTGCCAGCAGCCCTAGCGGGGGGTCAGGGACCGGGGAGCTGTTTTTT.

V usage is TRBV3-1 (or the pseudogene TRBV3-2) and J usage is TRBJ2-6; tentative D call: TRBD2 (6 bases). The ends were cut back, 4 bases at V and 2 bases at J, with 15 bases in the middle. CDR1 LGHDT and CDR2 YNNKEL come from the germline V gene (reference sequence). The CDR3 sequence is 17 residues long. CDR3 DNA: TGTGCCAGCAGCCGCCAACTCGGGGGACCTGGGGCCAACGTCCTGACTTTC. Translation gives CASSRQLGGPGANVLTF.

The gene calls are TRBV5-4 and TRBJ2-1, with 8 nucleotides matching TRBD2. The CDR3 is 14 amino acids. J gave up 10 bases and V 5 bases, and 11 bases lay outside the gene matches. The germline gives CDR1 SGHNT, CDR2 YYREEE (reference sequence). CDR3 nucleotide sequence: TGTGCCAGCAGTCCCGGACTAGCACCCCAGGAGCAGTTCTTC. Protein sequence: CASSPGLAPQEQFF.

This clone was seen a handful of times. CDR3: CSVEGYYGYTF. CDR3 bases: TGCAGTGTGGAGGGGTACTATGGCTACACCTTC. The V and J genes are TRBV20-1 and TRBJ1-2; possibly TRBD1 for D (5 bases). Looked up from germline, CDR1 is DFQATT and CDR2 is SNEGSKA (reference sequence). Trimming stripped 7 bases from V and 3 bases from J, with 9 bases between. This CDR3 spans 11 amino acids.

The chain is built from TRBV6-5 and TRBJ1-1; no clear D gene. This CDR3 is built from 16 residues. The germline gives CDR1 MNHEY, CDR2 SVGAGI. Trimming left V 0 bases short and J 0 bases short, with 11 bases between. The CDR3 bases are TGTGCCAGCAGTTACTCGAACCGACAAGTGAACACTGAAGCTTTCTTT. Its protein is CASSYSNRQVNTEAFF.

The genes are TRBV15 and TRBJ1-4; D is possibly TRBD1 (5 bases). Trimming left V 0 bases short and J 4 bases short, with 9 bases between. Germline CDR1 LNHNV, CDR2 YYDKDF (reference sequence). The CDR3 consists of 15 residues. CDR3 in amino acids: CATSRDQGDNEKLFF. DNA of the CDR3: TGTGCCACCAGCAGAGATCAAGGGGATAATGAAAAACTGTTTTTT.

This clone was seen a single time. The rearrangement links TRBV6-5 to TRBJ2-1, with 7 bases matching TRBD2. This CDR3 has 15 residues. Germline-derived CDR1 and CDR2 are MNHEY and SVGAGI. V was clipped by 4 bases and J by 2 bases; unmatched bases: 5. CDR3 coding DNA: TGTGCCAGCAGTTTAGAGCGGGGAGCCTACAATGAGCAGTTCTTC. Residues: CASSLERGAYNEQFF.

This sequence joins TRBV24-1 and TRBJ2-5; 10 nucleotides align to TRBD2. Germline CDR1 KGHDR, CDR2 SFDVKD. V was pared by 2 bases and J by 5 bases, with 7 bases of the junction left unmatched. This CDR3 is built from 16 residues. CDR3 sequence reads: CATSDSLAGAGETQYF. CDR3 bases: TGTGCCACCAGTGATTCTCTAGCGGGAGCGGGGGAGACCCAGTACTTC.

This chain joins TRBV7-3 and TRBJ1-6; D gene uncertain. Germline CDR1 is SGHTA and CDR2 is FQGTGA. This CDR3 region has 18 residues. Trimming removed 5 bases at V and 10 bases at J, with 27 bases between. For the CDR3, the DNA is TGTGCCAGCAGCCAAGGTCCTAACGAGGGCCATTATTTGTCACCCCTCCACTTT. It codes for CASSQGPNEGHYLSPLHF.

The CDR3 here is CASLTTFSAYEQYF. CDR3 nucleotide sequence: TGTGCCAGCTTAACGACCTTTAGCGCCTACGAGCAGTACTTC. The chain carries TRBV6-5 and TRBJ2-7; perhaps TRBD2 as D (5 bases). Trimming took off 8 bases at V and 2 bases at J, with 16 bases between the two ends. Germline V CDR1 and CDR2: MNHEY, SVGAGI. CDR3 length equals 14 residues.

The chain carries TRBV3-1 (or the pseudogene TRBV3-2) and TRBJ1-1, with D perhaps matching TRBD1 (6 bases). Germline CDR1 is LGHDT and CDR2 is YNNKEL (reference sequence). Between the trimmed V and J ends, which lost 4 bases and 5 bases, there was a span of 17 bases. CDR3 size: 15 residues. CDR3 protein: CASSLRGGRRTEAFF. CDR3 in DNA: TGTGCCAGCAGCCTGAGGGGGGGGCGGAGAACTGAAGCTTTCTTT.

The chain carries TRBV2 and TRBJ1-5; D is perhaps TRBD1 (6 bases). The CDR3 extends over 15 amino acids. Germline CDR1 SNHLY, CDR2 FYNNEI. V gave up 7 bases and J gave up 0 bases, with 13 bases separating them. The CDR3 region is CASNEGGGSNQPQHF. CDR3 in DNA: TGTGCCAGCAATGAGGGGGGAGGTAGCAATCAGCCCCAGCATTTT.

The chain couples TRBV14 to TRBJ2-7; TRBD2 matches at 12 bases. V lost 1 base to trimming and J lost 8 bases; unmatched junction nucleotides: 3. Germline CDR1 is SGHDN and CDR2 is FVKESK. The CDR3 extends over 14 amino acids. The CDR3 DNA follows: TGTGCCAGCAGCCAAGGGACTAGCGGGAAGCAGCAGTACTTC. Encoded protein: CASSQGTSGKQQYF.

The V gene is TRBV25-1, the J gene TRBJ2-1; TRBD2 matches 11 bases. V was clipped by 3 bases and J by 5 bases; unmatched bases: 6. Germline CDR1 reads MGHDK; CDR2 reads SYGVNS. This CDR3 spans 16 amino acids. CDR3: CASSDWGTSGNNEQFF. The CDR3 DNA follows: TGTGCCAGCAGTGACTGGGGGACTAGCGGAAACAATGAGCAGTTCTTC.

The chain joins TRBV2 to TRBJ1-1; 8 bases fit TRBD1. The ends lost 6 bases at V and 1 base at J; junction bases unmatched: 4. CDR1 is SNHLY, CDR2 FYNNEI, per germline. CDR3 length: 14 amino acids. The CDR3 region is CASRQGAKNTEAFF. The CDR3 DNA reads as TGTGCCAGCAGGCAGGGGGCCAAGAACACTGAAGCTTTCTTT. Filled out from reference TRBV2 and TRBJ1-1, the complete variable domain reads EPEVTQTPSHQVTQMGQEVILRCVPISNHLYFYWYRQILGQKVEFLVSFYNNEISEKSEIFDDQFSVERPDGSNFTLKIRSTKLEDSAMYFCASRQGAKNTEAFFGQGTRLTVV.

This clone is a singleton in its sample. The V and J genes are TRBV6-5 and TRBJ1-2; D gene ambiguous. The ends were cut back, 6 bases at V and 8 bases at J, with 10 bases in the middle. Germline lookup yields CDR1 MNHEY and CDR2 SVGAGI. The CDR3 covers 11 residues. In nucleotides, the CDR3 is TGTGCCAGCAGGTTCCCCGGGGGCTACACCTTC. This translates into CASRFPGGYTF.

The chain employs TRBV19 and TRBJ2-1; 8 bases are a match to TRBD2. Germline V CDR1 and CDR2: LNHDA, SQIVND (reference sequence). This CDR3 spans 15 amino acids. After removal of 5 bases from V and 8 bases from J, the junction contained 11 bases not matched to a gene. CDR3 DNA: TGTGCCAGTAGTTTAAGCGGGAGCGGGGTCGATGAGCAGTTCTTC. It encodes CASSLSGSGVDEQFF.

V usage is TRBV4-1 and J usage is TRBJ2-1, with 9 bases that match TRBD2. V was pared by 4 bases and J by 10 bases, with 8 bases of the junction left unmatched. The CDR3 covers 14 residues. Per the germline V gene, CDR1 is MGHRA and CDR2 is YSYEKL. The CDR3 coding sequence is TGCGCCAGCAGCCCCCCCCGGACTAGCGACGAGCAGTTCTTC. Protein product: CASSPPRTSDEQFF.

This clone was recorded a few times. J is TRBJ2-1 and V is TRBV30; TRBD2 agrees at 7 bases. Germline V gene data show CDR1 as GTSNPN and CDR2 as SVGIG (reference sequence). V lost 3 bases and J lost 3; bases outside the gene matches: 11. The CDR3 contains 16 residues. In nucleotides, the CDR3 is TGTGCCTGGAGGGCCTTACAGAGCGGGATCTACAATGAGCAGTTCTTC. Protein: CAWRALQSGIYNEQFF.

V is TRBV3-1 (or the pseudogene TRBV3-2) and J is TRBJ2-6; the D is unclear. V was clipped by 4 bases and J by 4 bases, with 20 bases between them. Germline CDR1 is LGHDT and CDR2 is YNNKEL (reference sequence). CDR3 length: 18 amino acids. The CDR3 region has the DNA TGTGCCAGCAGCCTCACGGTCTCACCTCTCGGGGGGGCCAACGTCCTGACTTTC. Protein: CASSLTVSPLGGANVLTF.

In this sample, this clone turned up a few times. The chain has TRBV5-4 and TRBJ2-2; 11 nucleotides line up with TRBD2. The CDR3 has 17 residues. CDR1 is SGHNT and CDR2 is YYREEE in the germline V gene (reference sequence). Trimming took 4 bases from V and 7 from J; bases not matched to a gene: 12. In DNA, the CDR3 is TGTGCCAGCAGCCCGACTAGCGGGACGTTTTGGGGCGGGGAGCTGTTTTTT. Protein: CASSPTSGTFWGGELFF.

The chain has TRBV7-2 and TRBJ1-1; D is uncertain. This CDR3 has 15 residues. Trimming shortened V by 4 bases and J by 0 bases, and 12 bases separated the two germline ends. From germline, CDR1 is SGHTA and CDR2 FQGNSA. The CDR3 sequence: CASSSYSGVNTEAFF. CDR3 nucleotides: TGTGCCAGCAGCTCTTACTCCGGGGTGAACACTGAAGCTTTCTTT.

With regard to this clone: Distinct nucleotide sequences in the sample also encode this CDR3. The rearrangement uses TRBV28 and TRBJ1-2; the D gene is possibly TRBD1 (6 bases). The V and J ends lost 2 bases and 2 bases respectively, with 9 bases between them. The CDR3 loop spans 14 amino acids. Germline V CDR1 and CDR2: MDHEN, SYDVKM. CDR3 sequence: CASSLGGANYGYTF. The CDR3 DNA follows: TGTGCCAGCAGTTTAGGGGGGGCAAACTATGGCTACACCTTC.

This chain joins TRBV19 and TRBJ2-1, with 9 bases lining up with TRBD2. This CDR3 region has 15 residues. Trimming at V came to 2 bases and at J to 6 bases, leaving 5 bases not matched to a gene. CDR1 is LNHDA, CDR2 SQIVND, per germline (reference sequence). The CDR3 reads CASSIRPSGINEQFF. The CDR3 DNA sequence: TGTGCCAGTAGTATAAGACCTAGCGGGATCAATGAGCAGTTCTTC.

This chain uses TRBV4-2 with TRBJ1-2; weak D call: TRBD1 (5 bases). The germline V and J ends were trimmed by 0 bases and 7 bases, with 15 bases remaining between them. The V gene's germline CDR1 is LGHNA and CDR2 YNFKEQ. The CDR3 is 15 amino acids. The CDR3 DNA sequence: TGTGCCAGCAGCCAAGATCAGGTGGGGGAGGGTGGCTACACCTTC. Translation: CASSQDQVGEGGYTF.

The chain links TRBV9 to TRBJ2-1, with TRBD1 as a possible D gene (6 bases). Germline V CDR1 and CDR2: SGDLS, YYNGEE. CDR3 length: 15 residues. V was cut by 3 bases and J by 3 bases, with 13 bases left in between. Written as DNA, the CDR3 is TGTGCCAGCAGCGGAACAGGGACCCGCTACAATGAGCAGTTCTTC. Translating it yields CASSGTGTRYNEQFF.

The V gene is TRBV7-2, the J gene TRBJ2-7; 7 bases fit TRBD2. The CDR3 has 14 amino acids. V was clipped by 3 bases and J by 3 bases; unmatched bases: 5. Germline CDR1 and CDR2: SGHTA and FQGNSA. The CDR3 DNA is TGTGCCAGCAGCTTTGGCGGGAGCGGCTACGAGCAGTACTTC. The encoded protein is CASSFGGSGYEQYF.

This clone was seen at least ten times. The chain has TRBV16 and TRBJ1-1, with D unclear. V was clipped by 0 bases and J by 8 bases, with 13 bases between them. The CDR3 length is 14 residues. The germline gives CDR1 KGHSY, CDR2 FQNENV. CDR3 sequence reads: CASSQSRQPLEAFF. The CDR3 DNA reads TGTGCCAGCAGCCAATCGCGGCAGCCCTTAGAAGCTTTCTTT.